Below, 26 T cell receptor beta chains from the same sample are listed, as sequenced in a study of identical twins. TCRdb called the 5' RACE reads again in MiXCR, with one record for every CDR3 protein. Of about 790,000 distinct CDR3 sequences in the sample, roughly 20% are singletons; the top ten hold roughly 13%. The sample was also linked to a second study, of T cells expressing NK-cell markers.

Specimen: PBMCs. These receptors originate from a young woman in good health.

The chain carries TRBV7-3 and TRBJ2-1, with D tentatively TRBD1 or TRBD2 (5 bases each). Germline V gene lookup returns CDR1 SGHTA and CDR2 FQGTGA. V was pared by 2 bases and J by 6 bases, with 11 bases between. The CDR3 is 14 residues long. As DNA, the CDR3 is TGTGCCAGCAGCTTATCCAGGGCGGGCAATGAGCAGTTCTTC. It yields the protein CASSLSRAGNEQFF. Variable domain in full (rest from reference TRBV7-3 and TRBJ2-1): GAGVSQTPSNKVTEKGKYVELRCDPISGHTALYWYRQSLGQGPEFLIYFQGTGAADDSGLPNDRFFAVRPEGSVSTLKIQRTERGDSAVYLCASSLSRAGNEQFFGPGTRLTVL.

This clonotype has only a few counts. The CDR3 region is CSVPEGVWNEQFF. In DNA form, the CDR3 reads TGCAGCGTCCCCGAGGGGGTTTGGAATGAGCAGTTCTTC. This chain connects TRBV29-1 to TRBJ2-1; a weak D match, TRBD1 (6 bases). The CDR3 is made up of 13 amino acids. Trimming removed 6 bases at V and 7 bases at J, with 16 bases between. Germline V lookup: CDR1 SQVTM, CDR2 ANQGSEA.

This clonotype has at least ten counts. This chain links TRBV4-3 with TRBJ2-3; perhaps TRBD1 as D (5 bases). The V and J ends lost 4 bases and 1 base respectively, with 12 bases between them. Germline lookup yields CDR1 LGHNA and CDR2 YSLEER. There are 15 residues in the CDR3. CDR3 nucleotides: TGCGCCAGCAGCCTGGGGCGGCAGGGCACAGATACGCAGTATTTT. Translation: CASSLGRQGTDTQYF.

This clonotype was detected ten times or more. The CDR3 is CASSGLAGSNTGELFF. CDR3 bases: TGTGCCAGCAGTGGACTAGCGGGTTCGAACACCGGGGAGCTGTTTTTT. The chain uses TRBV2 and TRBJ2-2, with TRBD2 identical over 10 bases. The trim removed 4 bases at V and 0 bases at J, leaving 2 bases unmatched. The V gene's germline CDR1 is SNHLY and CDR2 FYNNEI. The CDR3 totals 16 residues.

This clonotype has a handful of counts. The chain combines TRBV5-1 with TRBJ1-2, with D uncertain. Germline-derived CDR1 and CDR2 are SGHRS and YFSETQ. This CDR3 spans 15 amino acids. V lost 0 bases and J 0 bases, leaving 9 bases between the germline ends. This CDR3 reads CASSLGTSTNYGYTF. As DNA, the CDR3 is TGCGCCAGCAGCTTGGGGACCTCAACTAACTATGGCTACACCTTC.

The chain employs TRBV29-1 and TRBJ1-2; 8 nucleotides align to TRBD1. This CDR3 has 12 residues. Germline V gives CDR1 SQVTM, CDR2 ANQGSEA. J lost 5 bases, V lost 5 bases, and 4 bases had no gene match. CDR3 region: CSVSTGGYGYTF. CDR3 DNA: TGCAGCGTTTCCACAGGGGGGTATGGCTACACCTTC.

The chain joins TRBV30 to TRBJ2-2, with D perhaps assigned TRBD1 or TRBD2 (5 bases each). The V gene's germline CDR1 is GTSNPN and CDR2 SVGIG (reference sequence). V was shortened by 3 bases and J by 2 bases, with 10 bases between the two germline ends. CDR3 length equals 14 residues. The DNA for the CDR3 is TGTGCCTGGAGGGGGGTAGCAAACACCGGGGAGCTGTTTTTT. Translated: CAWRGVANTGELFF.

CDR3 DNA: TGTGCCAGCACCAGTAGCGGGGACTACAATGAGCAGTTCTTC. Its protein is CASTSSGDYNEQFF. The V gene is TRBV2, the J gene TRBJ2-1; TRBD2 agrees at 8 bases. The germline V gene encodes CDR1 SNHLY and CDR2 FYNNEI. The CDR3 sequence is 14 residues long. V was clipped by 7 bases and J by 3 bases; unmatched bases: 5.

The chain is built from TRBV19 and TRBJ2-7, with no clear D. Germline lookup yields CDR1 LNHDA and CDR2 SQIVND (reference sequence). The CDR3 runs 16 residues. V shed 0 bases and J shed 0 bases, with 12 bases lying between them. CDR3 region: CASSIDIKRISYEQYF. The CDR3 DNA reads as TGTGCCAGTAGTATAGATATCAAGAGGATCTCCTACGAGCAGTACTTC.

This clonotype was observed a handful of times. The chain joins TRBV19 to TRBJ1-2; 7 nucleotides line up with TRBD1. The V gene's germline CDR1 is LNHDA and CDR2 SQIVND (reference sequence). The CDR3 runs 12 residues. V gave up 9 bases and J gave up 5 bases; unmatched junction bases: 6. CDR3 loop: CASQTGQYGYTF. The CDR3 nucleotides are TGTGCCAGCCAGACAGGGCAATATGGCTACACCTTC.

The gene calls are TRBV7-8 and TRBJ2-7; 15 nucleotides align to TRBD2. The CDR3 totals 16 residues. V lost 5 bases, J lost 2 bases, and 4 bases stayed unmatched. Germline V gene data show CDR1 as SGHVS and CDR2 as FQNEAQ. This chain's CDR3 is CASSPGLAGGTYEQYF. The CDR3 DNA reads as TGTGCCAGCAGCCCGGGACTAGCGGGGGGTACCTACGAGCAGTACTTC.

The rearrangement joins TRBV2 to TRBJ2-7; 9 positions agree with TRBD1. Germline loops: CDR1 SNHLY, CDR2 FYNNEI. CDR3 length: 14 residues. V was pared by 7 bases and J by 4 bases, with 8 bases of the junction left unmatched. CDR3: CASTSRDRDYEQYF. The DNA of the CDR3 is TGTGCCAGCACCAGCCGGGACAGGGATTACGAGCAGTACTTC.

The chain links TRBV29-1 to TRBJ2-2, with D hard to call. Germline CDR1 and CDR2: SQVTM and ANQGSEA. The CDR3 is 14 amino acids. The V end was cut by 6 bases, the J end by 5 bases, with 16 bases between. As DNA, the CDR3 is TGCAGCGTGAGACCGCGTCTTTGGACCGGGGAGCTGTTTTTT. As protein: CSVRPRLWTGELFF.

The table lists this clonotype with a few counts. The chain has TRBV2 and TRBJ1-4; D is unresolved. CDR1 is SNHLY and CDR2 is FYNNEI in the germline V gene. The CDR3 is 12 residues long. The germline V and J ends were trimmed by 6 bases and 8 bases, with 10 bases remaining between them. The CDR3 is CASSPSWEKLFF. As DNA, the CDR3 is TGTGCCAGCAGCCCCTCCTGGGAAAAACTGTTTTTT.

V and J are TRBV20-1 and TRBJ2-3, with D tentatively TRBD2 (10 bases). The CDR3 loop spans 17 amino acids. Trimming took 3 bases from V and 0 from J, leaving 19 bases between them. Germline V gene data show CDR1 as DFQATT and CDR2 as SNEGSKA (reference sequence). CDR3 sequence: CSARATSGTGSTDTQYF. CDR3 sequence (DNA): TGCAGTGCTAGGGCTACTAGCGGGACAGGGAGCACAGATACGCAGTATTTT.

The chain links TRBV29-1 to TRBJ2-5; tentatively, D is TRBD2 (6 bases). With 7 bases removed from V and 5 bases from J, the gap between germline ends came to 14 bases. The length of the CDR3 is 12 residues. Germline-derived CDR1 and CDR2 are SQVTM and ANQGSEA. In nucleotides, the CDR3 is TGCAGCGCGGAGGAGGGTTTGGAGACCCAGTACTTC. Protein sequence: CSAEEGLETQYF.

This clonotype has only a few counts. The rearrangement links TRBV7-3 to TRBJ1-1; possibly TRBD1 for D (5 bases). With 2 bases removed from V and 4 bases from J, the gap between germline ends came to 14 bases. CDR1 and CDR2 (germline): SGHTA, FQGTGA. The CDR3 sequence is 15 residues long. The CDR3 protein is CASSLSPGQGTEAFF. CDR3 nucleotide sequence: TGTGCCAGCAGCTTATCTCCGGGCCAGGGCACTGAAGCTTTCTTT.

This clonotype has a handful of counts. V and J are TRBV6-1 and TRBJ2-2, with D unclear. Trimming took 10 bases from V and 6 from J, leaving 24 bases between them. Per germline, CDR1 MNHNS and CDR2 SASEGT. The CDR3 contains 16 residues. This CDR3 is CATSQNVGIPPGELFF. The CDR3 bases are TGTGCCACCTCCCAAAACGTTGGTATCCCCCCCGGGGAGCTGTTTTTT.

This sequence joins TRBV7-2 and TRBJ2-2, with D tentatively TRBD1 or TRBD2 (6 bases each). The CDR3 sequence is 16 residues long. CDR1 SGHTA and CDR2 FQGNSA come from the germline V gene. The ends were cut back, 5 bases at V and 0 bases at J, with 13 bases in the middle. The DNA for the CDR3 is TGTGCCAGCAGCAGGGGGGCGGGCCCGAACACCGGGGAGCTGTTTTTT. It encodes CASSRGAGPNTGELFF.

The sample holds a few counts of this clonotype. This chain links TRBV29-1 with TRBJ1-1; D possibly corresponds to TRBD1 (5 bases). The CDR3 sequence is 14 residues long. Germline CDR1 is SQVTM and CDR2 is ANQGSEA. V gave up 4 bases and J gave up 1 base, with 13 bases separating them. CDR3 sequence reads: CSVAKGGGNTEAFF. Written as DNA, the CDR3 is TGCAGCGTTGCCAAAGGCGGGGGGAACACTGAAGCTTTCTTT.

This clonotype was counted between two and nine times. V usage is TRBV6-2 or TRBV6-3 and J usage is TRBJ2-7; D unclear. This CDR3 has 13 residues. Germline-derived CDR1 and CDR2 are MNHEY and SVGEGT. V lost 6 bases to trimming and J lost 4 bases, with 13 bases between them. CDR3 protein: CASRTGPLYEQYF. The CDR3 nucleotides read TGTGCCAGCAGAACCGGTCCCTTATACGAGCAGTACTTC.

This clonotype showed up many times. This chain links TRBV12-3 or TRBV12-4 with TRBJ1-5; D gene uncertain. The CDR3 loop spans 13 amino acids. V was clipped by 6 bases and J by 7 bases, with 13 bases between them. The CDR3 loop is CASSLLSGQPQHF. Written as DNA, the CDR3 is TGTGCCAGCAGCCTCCTCTCGGGGCAGCCCCAGCATTTT.

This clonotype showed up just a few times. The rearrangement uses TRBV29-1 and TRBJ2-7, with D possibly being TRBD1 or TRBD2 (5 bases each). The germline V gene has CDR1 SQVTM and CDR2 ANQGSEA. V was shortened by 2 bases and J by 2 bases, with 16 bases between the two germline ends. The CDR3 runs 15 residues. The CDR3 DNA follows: TGCAGCGTTGAACTCCGGGACCCCCATCCCTACGAGCAGTACTTC. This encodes CSVELRDPHPYEQYF.

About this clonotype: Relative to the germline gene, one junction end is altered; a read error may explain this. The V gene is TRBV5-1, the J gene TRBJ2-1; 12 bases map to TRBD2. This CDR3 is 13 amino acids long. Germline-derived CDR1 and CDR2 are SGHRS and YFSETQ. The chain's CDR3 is CASMTSGGNDLIF. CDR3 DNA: TGCGCCAGCATGACTAGCGGGGGAAATGACCTAATCTTC.

The CDR3 nucleotides are TGTGCCACCCAGGGAACGTATGGCTACACCTTC. This gives the protein CATQGTYGYTF. The rearrangement links TRBV12-3 or TRBV12-4 to TRBJ1-2; D perhaps matches TRBD1 (5 bases). This CDR3 has 11 residues. V lost 10 bases, J lost 5 bases, and 11 bases lay in between.

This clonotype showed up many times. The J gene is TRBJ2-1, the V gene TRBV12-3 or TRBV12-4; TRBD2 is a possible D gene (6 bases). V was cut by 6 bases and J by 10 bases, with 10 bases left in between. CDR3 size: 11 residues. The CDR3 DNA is TGTGCCAGCAGGGGGGGTGGAGAGCAGTTCTTC. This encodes CASRGGGEQFF.